Below, one T cell receptor beta chain is given with its context. Its target is unknown. V lost 2 bases and J lost 1, with 11 bases in between. The CDR3 spans 15 residues. Per germline, CDR1 SSHAT and CDR2 FNYEAQ (reference sequence). The data were produced by immunoSEQ multiplex PCR, yet TCRdb's version contains in-frame clones alone and is incomplete. This sample has around 80,000 clones, with more than 75% found just once. These data belong to a study of OX40 agonist ivuxolimab in advanced cancers. Across the whole study: An anti-OX40 (CD134) antibody with agonistic activity, ivuxolimab, was administered to patients. Among those enrolled, mean age was about 60 years (range about 23 to 85) and 70% to 85% were male.

Broader study findings: The study found that CD8+ T cells averaged more expanded clones than CD4+.

The sequenced sample was CD4+ or CD8+ T cells sorted from blood, obtained in a trial of the OX40 agonist ivuxolimab. The origin of this receptor is an adult with an advanced solid tumor such as melanoma, head and neck, liver or kidney cancer. V and J are TRBV7-7 and TRBJ2-5; TRBD1 might be the D (6 bases). The DNA of the CDR3 is TGTGCCAGCAGCTTACACCCGACAGGCCAAGAGACCCAGTACTTC. It codes for CASSLHPTGQETQYF. Based on the CDR3 plus reference TRBV7-7 and TRBJ2-5, the full variable domain is GAGVSQSPRYKVTKRGQDVTLRCDPISSHATLYWYQQALGQGPEFLTYFNYEAQPDKSGLPSDRFSAERPEGSISTLTIQRTEQRDSAMYRCASSLHPTGQETQYFGPGTRLLVL.